The 15 T cell receptor beta chains listed next were all sequenced from one sample in a study of Ad26.COV2.S vaccination and SARS-CoV-2 variants. Produced via immunoSEQ multiplex PCR; TCRdb's table is partial and in-frame only. This sample carries hundreds of thousands of clones, approximately 81% of them seen once, and the ten largest clones take about 3.3%. Treatment: 15 to 20 received Ad26.COV2.S at low or high dose, single or two shots; a few received placebo; per-sample allocation not given. Vaccine and placebo recipients were sampled on day 63 after the first injection. Sequenced here: peripheral blood, sampled in a trial of Ad26.COV2.S vaccine versus placebo. The receptors were sampled from a person aged 18-60 years who received the Ad26.COV2.S COVID-19 vaccine or a placebo.

The chain links TRBV11-2 to TRBJ2-1, with 8 bases that match TRBD2. The CDR3 extends over 16 amino acids. V was pared by 8 bases and J by 2 bases, with 11 bases of the junction left unmatched. Germline V gene sequence: CDR1 SGHAT, CDR2 FQNNGV. The CDR3 DNA reads as TGTGCCAGCGAAGGTTTAGCGGGGATGGCCTACAATGAGCAGTTCTTC. Protein sequence: CASEGLAGMAYNEQFF.

This clone was recorded only once. The chain carries TRBV19 and TRBJ1-5, with 8 bases matching TRBD1. CDR3 length: 17 amino acids. Germline lookup yields CDR1 LNHDA and CDR2 SQIVND (reference sequence). The junction had 8 bases not matched to a gene; V was cut back by 4 bases and J by 0 bases. For the CDR3, the DNA is TGTGCCAGTAGTAGACAGGGGACGGCGAATAGCAATCAGCCCCAGCATTTT. It translates to CASSRQGTANSNQPQHF. The variable domain in full, completed from reference TRBV19 and TRBJ1-5, reads DGGITQSPKYLFRKEGQNVTLSCEQNLNHDAMYWYRQDPGQGLRLIYYSQIVNDFQKGDIAEGYSVSREKKESFPLTVTSAQKNPTAFYLCASSRQGTANSNQPQHFGDGTRLSIL.

V usage is TRBV6-1 and J usage is TRBJ1-3; weak D call: TRBD1 (5 bases). The CDR3 has 19 amino acids. The germline CDR1 and CDR2 sequences are MNHNS and SASEGT. Trimming stripped 0 bases from V and 0 bases from J, with 18 bases between. The CDR3 sequence is CASSEARYGWGGSGNTIYF. CDR3 nucleotides: TGTGCCAGCAGTGAAGCACGCTACGGGTGGGGCGGCTCTGGAAACACCATATATTTT.

This clone has only a few counts. The rearrangement joins TRBV11-2 to TRBJ2-7; D not certain. Per the germline V gene, CDR1 is SGHAT and CDR2 is FQNNGV. Trimming stripped 6 bases from V and 7 bases from J, with 16 bases between. The CDR3 is made up of 13 amino acids. The CDR3 loop reads CASSWPGLEEQYF. Here the CDR3 DNA reads TGTGCCAGCAGTTGGCCGGGTTTGGAGGAGCAGTACTTC.

This clone was seen only once. The chain carries TRBV6-5 and TRBJ1-1; D is perhaps TRBD1 (6 bases). The germline gives CDR1 MNHEY, CDR2 SVGAGI. This CDR3 spans 15 amino acids. V gave up 5 bases and J gave up 4 bases, with 17 bases separating them. The CDR3 DNA sequence: TGTGCCAGCAGTATCAACAGGGTGGAGGGCACTGAAGCTTTCTTT. This encodes CASSINRVEGTEAFF.

There are a few counts of this clone. V is TRBV21-1 and J is TRBJ1-5; TRBD1 is the table's D call, not checked against the DNA. TRBV21-1 is labeled a pseudogene. There are 17 residues in the CDR3. CDR3 region: CASSLGAQMNSNQPQHF. DNA for the CDR3: TGTGCCAGCAGCCTTGGGGCCCAGATGAATAGCAATCAGCCCCAGCATTTT.

V and J are TRBV2 and TRBJ2-3, with a possible D match to TRBD2 (6 bases). Germline V CDR1 and CDR2: SNHLY, FYNNEI. The CDR3 is 15 residues long. Trimming cost V 4 bases and J 4 bases, with 15 bases left between them. The CDR3: CASSVQGGEADTQYF. For the CDR3, the DNA is TGTGCCAGCAGTGTTCAGGGCGGGGAGGCAGATACGCAGTATTTT.

The chain employs TRBV4-3 and TRBJ1-6; 10 bases align to TRBD1. The CDR3 extends over 15 amino acids. V gave up 1 base and J gave up 9 bases; unmatched junction bases: 3. Looked up from germline, CDR1 is LGHNA and CDR2 is YSLEER. In DNA form, the CDR3 reads TGCGCCAGCAGCCAAGTTGGGACAGGGGCTTCACCCCTCCACTTT. Its protein is CASSQVGTGASPLHF.

This chain joins TRBV2 and TRBJ1-2; 9 nucleotides align to TRBD1. The CDR3 contains 17 residues. Looked up from germline, CDR1 is SNHLY and CDR2 is FYNNEI. After removal of 0 bases from V and 5 bases from J, the junction contained 10 bases not matched to a gene. The CDR3 sequence: CASSEAVTGQGIYGYTF. CDR3 coding DNA: TGTGCCAGCAGTGAAGCGGTAACTGGACAGGGGATTTATGGCTACACCTTC.

The rearrangement joins TRBV28 to TRBJ2-5, with unresolved D. The length of the CDR3 is 12 residues. V lost 3 bases, J lost 7 bases, and 9 bases lay in between. CDR1 and CDR2 from the germline V gene are MDHEN and SYDVKM. Here the CDR3 DNA reads TGTGCCAGCAGTTTCTCCCCGGGGACCCAGTACTTC. It yields the protein CASSFSPGTQYF.

Only a few counts were recorded for this clone. The chain carries TRBV14 and TRBJ1-6; D not resolved. CDR1 and CDR2 (germline): SGHDN, FVKESK. Trimming stripped 0 bases from V and 10 bases from J, with 7 bases between. The CDR3 runs to 13 residues. The CDR3 DNA follows: TGTGCCAGCAGCCAAGATCACGTCTCACCCCTCCACTTT. This codes for CASSQDHVSPLHF.

The chain employs TRBV28 and TRBJ2-7; 10 nucleotides align to TRBD2. The length of the CDR3 is 14 residues. Per germline, CDR1 MDHEN and CDR2 SYDVKM. V lost 2 bases to trimming and J lost 4 bases; unmatched junction nucleotides: 2. The CDR3: CASSLPSGRYEQYF. The CDR3 DNA reads TGTGCCAGCAGTTTACCTAGCGGGAGATACGAGCAGTACTTC.

The rearrangement uses TRBV2 and TRBJ2-1; D might be TRBD2 (5 bases). Trimming left V 5 bases short and J 8 bases short, with 19 bases between. Looked up from germline, CDR1 is SNHLY and CDR2 is FYNNEI. The CDR3 spans 15 residues. CDR3 coding DNA: TGTGCCAGCAGTATCTATTCCGGGAAGATTGATGAGCAGTTCTTC. As protein: CASSIYSGKIDEQFF.

This clone was picked up one time. At one end the junction does not follow the germline gene, possibly because of a read error. CDR3 nucleotides: TGTGCCAGCAGCTTGGTTGGAGGGTCTGAGGCTTTCTTT. Translating it yields CASSLVGGSEAFF. The chain is built from TRBV5-5 and TRBJ1-1, with D hard to call. The CDR3 has 13 amino acids. Germline CDR1 SGHKS, CDR2 YYEKEE (reference sequence). Based on the CDR3 plus reference TRBV5-5 and TRBJ1-1, the full variable domain is DAGVTQSPTHLIKTRGQQVTLRCSPISGHKSVSWYQQVLGQGPQFIFQYYEKEERGRGNFPDRFSARQFPNYSSELNVNALLLGDSALYLCASSLVGGSEAFFGQGTRLTVV.

This chain joins TRBV18 and TRBJ1-5; perhaps TRBD1 as D (5 bases). Germline CDR1 and CDR2: KGHSH and LQKENI. The CDR3 sequence is 15 residues long. The V end was cut by 1 base, the J end by 6 bases, with 13 bases between. CDR3 protein: CASSPRAQGAQPQHF. CDR3 sequence (DNA): TGTGCCAGCTCACCACGCGCCCAGGGCGCTCAGCCCCAGCATTTT.